This entry is about one T cell receptor (beta chain). The data were obtained in a study of long-term antiretroviral therapy in people with HIV. Study details: The earliest specimens came about a decade ahead of the 2015 immediate-ART recommendation.

Every specimen held between about 0.9-11 million cryopreserved PBMC. These were thawed and washed before DNA extraction. CDR1 and CDR2 from the germline V gene are SQVTM and ANQGSEA. The V gene end was trimmed by 0 bases and the J gene end by 4 bases; junction bases not matched to a gene: 6. The CDR3 totals 17 residues. Survey level was the resolution at which the v3.0 immunoSEQ assay ran. Each sample had sequencing targeting about 40,000-50,000 T-cell genomes. Only in-frame clones appear in the TCRdb table, and some are missing; sequencing was by immunoSEQ multiplex PCR. In the table there are tens of thousands of clones, roughly four fifths of which are singletons.

The chain couples TRBV29-1 to TRBJ2-2; 12 bases line up with TRBD2. The sequenced sample was unsorted PBMCs, obtained 1.5 years after starting antiretroviral therapy. The sequence was collected from a man younger than 40 with HIV. The CDR3 loop is CSVEEALAGGITGELFF. CDR3 in DNA: TGCAGCGTTGAAGAGGCGCTAGCGGGAGGGATCACCGGGGAGCTGTTTTTT.